Presented here are 32 T cell receptor beta chains from one specimen sequenced in a study of blood T cells in healthy people across ages. For the second PCR, which ran for about 7 to 11 cycles, a sample-barcoded 5' primer and a J-beta primer mix were used. TCRdb re-called the 5' RACE reads with MiXCR, one entry per CDR3 protein. Of roughly 1,800,000 distinct CDR3 sequences listed, 49% are singletons. The sample consisted of blood. All receptors derive from a woman aged 40 to 49 in good health.

This clonotype was observed once. The V gene is TRBV2, the J gene TRBJ2-1; D unclear. CDR1 is SNHLY and CDR2 is FYNNEI in the germline V gene. V gave up 6 bases and J gave up 13 bases, with 19 bases separating them. The CDR3 covers 13 residues. CDR3 amino acids: CASRADALETQFF. The CDR3 region has the DNA TGTGCCAGCAGGGCTGATGCGTTAGAGACCCAGTTCTTC. Filled out from reference TRBV2 and TRBJ2-1, the complete variable domain reads EPEVTQTPSHQVTQMGQEVILRCVPISNHLYFYWYRQILGQKVEFLVSFYNNEISEKSEIFDDQFSVERPDGSNFTLKIRSTKLEDSAMYFCASRADALETQFFGPGTRLTVL.

The J gene is TRBJ2-5, the V gene TRBV12-3 or TRBV12-4, with TRBD1 matching 9 bases. V shed 6 bases and J 5 bases; nucleotides not matched to a gene: 16. The CDR3 extends over 17 amino acids. The CDR3: CASRLLAQGAIFETQYF. The CDR3 DNA reads as TGTGCCAGCAGGTTGCTTGCACAGGGGGCTATTTTCGAGACCCAGTACTTC.

The chain couples TRBV10-1 to TRBJ1-2; no clear D. There are 12 residues in the CDR3. Per germline, CDR1 WNHNN and CDR2 SYGVQD (reference sequence). V was trimmed by 7 bases and J by 8 bases, leaving 14 bases between them. Written as DNA, the CDR3 is TGCGCCAGCAAAGGGTCCGGGAACGGCTACACCTTC. Protein: CASKGSGNGYTF.

The sample holds a few counts of this clonotype. The CDR3 DNA sequence: TGTGCCAGCAGCCTCGGACAGGGTCCTCATGGCTACACCTTC. Protein product: CASSLGQGPHGYTF. The J gene is TRBJ1-2, the V gene TRBV7-2; TRBD1 agrees at 8 bases. Germline CDR1 reads SGHTA; CDR2 reads FQGNSA. J lost 6 bases, V lost 5 bases, and 8 bases had no gene match. The CDR3 has 14 residues.

V and J are TRBV9 and TRBJ2-1, with D tentatively TRBD2 (5 bases). The germline gives CDR1 SGDLS, CDR2 YYNGEE. The CDR3 sequence is 14 residues long. Trimming left V 0 bases short and J 2 bases short, with 6 bases between. CDR3 bases: TGTGCCAGCAGCGTAGCACTAGCCTACAATGAGCAGTTCTTC. It translates to CASSVALAYNEQFF.

The chain links TRBV4-1 to TRBJ2-4, with 11 positions matching TRBD2. This CDR3 spans 18 amino acids. Unmatched junction bases numbered 10, after V lost 2 bases and J lost 4 bases. CDR1 is MGHRA, CDR2 YSYEKL, per germline. In DNA form, the CDR3 reads TGCGCCAGCAGCCAACCTACTCTACTAGCGGGGGAGAAAAACATTCAGTACTTC. Protein: CASSQPTLLAGEKNIQYF.

This clonotype was counted between two and nine times. The chain couples TRBV6-5 to TRBJ2-6; D is uncertain. This CDR3 has 16 amino acids. V shed 0 bases and J shed 1 base, with 7 bases lying between them. Germline CDR1 and CDR2: MNHEY and SVGAGI. For the CDR3, the DNA is TGTGCCAGCAGTTACTCGGTTACGTCTGGGGCCAACGTCCTGACTTTC. Its protein product is CASSYSVTSGANVLTF.

The chain carries TRBV21-1 and TRBJ2-3; the table's D call TRBD2 went unverified against the DNA. TRBV21-1 is a pseudogene segment. This CDR3 has 17 residues. CDR3 nucleotide sequence: TGTGCCAGCAGCAAATGGGGAGCGGGGGGTGTTCCAGATACGCAGTATTTT. This gives the protein CASSKWGAGGVPDTQYF.

This clonotype was observed a few times. The J gene is TRBJ2-3, the V gene TRBV24-1; D ambiguous. The CDR3 contains 15 residues. In germline, CDR1 is KGHDR, CDR2 SFDVKD. Trimming took 0 bases from V and 4 from J, leaving 10 bases between them. The CDR3 DNA sequence: TGTGCCACCAGTGATTTGGGGATAGTCTCAGATACGCAGTATTTT. It yields the protein CATSDLGIVSDTQYF.

The rearrangement links TRBV24-1 to TRBJ2-5, with D possibly matching TRBD2 (6 bases). Germline CDR1 is KGHDR and CDR2 is SFDVKD. CDR3 length equals 15 residues. Trimming cost V 9 bases and J 4 bases, with 20 bases left between them. The CDR3 sequence: CATERDGAGGETQYF. CDR3 in DNA: TGTGCCACCGAGAGAGATGGGGCCGGGGGAGAGACCCAGTACTTC.

The genes are TRBV20-1 and TRBJ1-5; possibly TRBD1 for D (6 bases). Trimming removed 6 bases at V and 0 bases at J, with 12 bases between. The CDR3 extends over 14 amino acids. Germline V lookup: CDR1 DFQATT, CDR2 SNEGSKA (reference sequence). The CDR3 DNA sequence: TGCAGTGCCCCACAGGGCCCTAGCAATCAGCCCCAGCATTTT. It yields the protein CSAPQGPSNQPQHF.

This clonotype was seen a handful of times. The V and J genes are TRBV20-1 and TRBJ2-7; possibly TRBD1 for D (7 bases). The germline CDR1 and CDR2 sequences are DFQATT and SNEGSKA (reference sequence). The CDR3 is 14 amino acids. Between the trimmed V and J ends, which lost 5 bases and 6 bases, there was a span of 20 bases. The CDR3 sequence is CSAPSQGGLGEQYF. As DNA, the CDR3 is TGCAGTGCTCCCTCTCAGGGGGGACTCGGCGAGCAGTACTTC.

J is TRBJ2-4 and V is TRBV7-2; D gene uncertain. The germline V and J ends were trimmed by 0 bases and 13 bases, with 13 bases remaining between them. Germline CDR1 SGHTA, CDR2 FQGNSA. The CDR3 has 13 residues. The CDR3 sequence is CASSLALNNEQYF. DNA for the CDR3: TGTGCCAGCAGCTTAGCCCTCAACAATGAGCAGTACTTC.

The rearrangement uses TRBV3-1 and TRBJ1-2; 8 nucleotides line up with TRBD1. The length of the CDR3 is 15 residues. Germline CDR1 LGHDT, CDR2 YNNKEL (reference sequence). V lost 1 base and J lost 6; bases outside the gene matches: 7. The chain's CDR3 is CASSQGWQGADGYTF. The DNA of the CDR3 is TGTGCCAGCAGCCAAGGGTGGCAGGGGGCGGATGGCTACACCTTC.

The chain recombines TRBV7-9 with TRBJ2-1; no clear D. CDR3 length: 14 residues. V dropped 1 base and J dropped 12 bases, with 16 bases sitting between them. Germline V lookup: CDR1 SEHNR, CDR2 FQNEAQ (reference sequence). CDR3 DNA sequence: TGTGCCAGCAGCTTAGTTGGCACCACTACCCCGCAGTTCTTC. Its translation: CASSLVGTTTPQFF.

This chain joins TRBV7-2 and TRBJ2-3; 9 bases line up with TRBD2. Germline V gene lookup returns CDR1 SGHTA and CDR2 FQGNSA. The CDR3 loop spans 14 amino acids. The trim removed 5 bases at V and 6 bases at J, leaving 6 bases unmatched. This CDR3 is CTSSIGTSSDTQYF. CDR3 sequence (DNA): TGTACCAGCAGCATAGGGACTAGCAGTGATACGCAGTATTTT.

As for this clonotype: A read error may be the cause here, since a much bigger clone is one base away. The chain is built from TRBV7-2 and TRBJ2-5; D unclear. This CDR3 is built from 13 residues. Trimming removed 5 bases at V and 4 bases at J, with 11 bases between. CDR1 and CDR2 from the germline V gene are SGHTA and FQGNSA. CDR3 nucleotides: TGTGCCAGCAGCACCCAAGCGACAGAGACCCAGTACTTC. Translation: CASSTQATETQYF.

The chain links TRBV12-3 or TRBV12-4 to TRBJ1-2; 7 bases agree with TRBD1. J was trimmed by 5 bases and V by 5 bases; bases with no gene match: 11. The CDR3 has 15 amino acids. CDR3 coding DNA: TGTGCCAGCAGTCCCGAGACAGGGAACCTTTATGGCTACACCTTC. It specifies CASSPETGNLYGYTF.

On this clonotype: The junction departs from germline at one end; a sequencing error may be responsible. The V and J genes are TRBV6-5 and TRBJ2-1; D unclear. CDR3 length: 15 amino acids. Germline V lookup: CDR1 MNHEY, CDR2 SVGAGI. This CDR3 is CASSYADRNYNEQFF. For the CDR3, the DNA is TGCGCCAGCAGTTACGCGGACCGAAACTACAATGAGCAGTTCTTC.

This clonotype was detected only a few times. V gene TRBV7-6 combines with J gene TRBJ2-5, with 8 bases lining up with TRBD1. V was clipped by 1 base and J by 5 bases; unmatched bases: 15. The CDR3 sequence is 18 residues long. The V gene's germline CDR1 is SGHVS and CDR2 FNYEAQ. The CDR3 DNA is TGTGCCAGCAGCTTAGTTCTCCCGGACAGGGAGGTCTTGGAGACCCAGTACTTC. This encodes CASSLVLPDREVLETQYF.

A few counts support this clonotype. The chain has TRBV6-2 or TRBV6-3 and TRBJ2-4; the match to TRBD1 covers 11 bases. Losses at the gene ends were 2 bases for V and 2 bases for J; bases not matched to a gene: 8. Germline CDR1 and CDR2: MNHEY and SVGEGT. This CDR3 region has 18 residues. The CDR3 reads CASSYGQDRGRSKNIQYF. Written as DNA, the CDR3 is TGTGCCAGCAGTTACGGGCAGGACAGGGGGCGATCCAAAAACATTCAGTACTTC.

In this sample, this clonotype turned up a few times. The V gene is TRBV29-1, the J gene TRBJ2-1; no firm D call. Germline CDR1 reads SQVTM; CDR2 reads ANQGSEA. There are 13 residues in the CDR3. Trimming removed 5 bases from V and 1 base from J, with 9 bases in between. The CDR3 is CSVISLSYNEQFF. CDR3 DNA sequence: TGCAGCGTTATCAGCCTATCCTACAATGAGCAGTTCTTC.

The chain links TRBV10-3 to TRBJ2-5; TRBD1 agrees at 8 bases. The trim removed 3 bases at V and 11 bases at J, leaving 17 bases unmatched. CDR1 ENHRY and CDR2 SYGVKD come from the germline V gene. CDR3 length: 16 residues. CDR3 sequence: CAISEQISGTGNEQYF. CDR3 DNA: TGTGCCATCAGTGAACAAATATCCGGGACAGGTAATGAGCAGTACTTC.

This sequence joins TRBV7-8 and TRBJ2-6; D gene unclear. The V gene lost 2 bases and the J gene lost 0 bases, with 11 bases spanning the gap. The CDR3 covers 17 residues. Germline values: CDR1 SGHVS, CDR2 FQNEAQ. CDR3 sequence: CASSLILALSGANVLTF. The CDR3 region has the DNA TGTGCCAGCAGCTTAATTCTCGCCCTCTCTGGGGCCAACGTCCTGACTTTC.

The chain carries TRBV6-6 and TRBJ1-2; no definite D call. From germline, CDR1 is MNHNY and CDR2 SVGAGI (reference sequence). The ends were cut back, 0 bases at V and 3 bases at J, with 14 bases in the middle. The CDR3 extends over 16 amino acids. The CDR3 sequence is CASSYSNLGSDYGYTF. The DNA for the CDR3 is TGTGCCAGCAGTTACTCGAATCTGGGGTCTGACTATGGCTACACCTTC.

In this sample, this clonotype turned up a few times. The gene calls are TRBV4-3 and TRBJ1-2; D gene unclear. CDR3 length: 15 residues. Trimming left V 2 bases short and J 0 bases short, with 10 bases between. Germline values: CDR1 LGHNA, CDR2 YSLEER. The CDR3 DNA follows: TGCGCCAGCAGCCAATTCTCGGGTACTAACTATGGCTACACCTTC. It encodes CASSQFSGTNYGYTF.

Points on this clonotype: At one end the junction does not follow the germline gene, possibly because of a read error. The chain employs TRBV6-5 and TRBJ1-2, with D uncertain. Germline CDR1 reads MNHEY; CDR2 reads SVGAGI. The CDR3 loop spans 16 amino acids. CDR3 DNA sequence: TGTGCCAGCAATTACTGGCAAGCGAATGGTGTCTGTGGCTACACCTTT. Residues: CASNYWQANGVCGYTF.

V is TRBV11-2 and J is TRBJ1-2; a possible D gene is TRBD1 (5 bases). Looked up from germline, CDR1 is SGHAT and CDR2 is FQNNGV. The CDR3 has 17 residues. Trimming shortened V by 7 bases and J by 6 bases, and 27 bases separated the two germline ends. CDR3: CASTQPPGIPGFDGYTF. The CDR3 DNA reads TGTGCCAGCACTCAACCTCCCGGAATCCCAGGGTTTGATGGCTACACCTTC.

CDR3 loop: CASALDGGASYNEQFF. CDR3 in DNA: TGTGCCAGCGCCCTTGACGGGGGGGCTTCCTACAATGAGCAGTTCTTC. This sequence joins TRBV28 and TRBJ2-1; 8 bases match TRBD2. The length of the CDR3 is 16 residues. V shed 8 bases and J 1 base; nucleotides not matched to a gene: 10. The V gene's germline CDR1 is MDHEN and CDR2 SYDVKM.

The chain joins TRBV5-1 to TRBJ2-1; D gene ambiguous. V was pared by 2 bases and J by 6 bases, with 15 bases between. Germline CDR1 SGHRS, CDR2 YFSETQ. The length of the CDR3 is 15 residues. CDR3 in amino acids: CASSFGRATGNEQFF. Here the CDR3 DNA reads TGCGCCAGCAGCTTTGGGCGAGCGACGGGCAATGAGCAGTTCTTC.

The gene calls are TRBV7-2 and TRBJ2-7, with 8 bases lining up with TRBD2. Germline CDR1 reads SGHTA; CDR2 reads FQGNSA. There are 14 residues in the CDR3. Trimming at V came to 8 bases and at J to 0 bases, leaving 6 bases not matched to a gene. In nucleotides, the CDR3 is TGTGCCAGCGTTAGCGGGGTTGGCTCCTACGAGCAGTACTTC. Amino acids: CASVSGVGSYEQYF.

The chain has TRBV12-3 or TRBV12-4 and TRBJ2-3, with D unresolved. V lost 5 bases to trimming and J lost 3 bases, with 18 bases between them. The length of the CDR3 is 16 residues. Here the CDR3 reads CASSPRRRLATDTQYF. CDR3 DNA sequence: TGTGCCAGCAGTCCGCGTCGGCGGTTGGCAACAGATACGCAGTATTTT.